The clone carrying this TCR beta chain was counted at least ten times. The antigen is unknown. With 6 bases removed from V and 3 bases from J, the gap between germline ends came to 21 bases. Germline V gene data show CDR1 as DFQATT and CDR2 as SNEGSKA (reference sequence). The length of the CDR3 is 15 residues. The sample belongs to a study of T cells after yellow fever vaccination. Findings of the study overall: Most clones from primary vaccination were detected again post-booster (around 96% CD4, about 85% CD8).

TCRdb recomputed calls from the 5' RACE reads with MiXCR, one row per CDR3 protein. The sample lists 90,000 to 150,000 distinct CDR3 sequences; around 6.7% were seen once. The receptor was derived from a man aged 18 to 29 who received the YFV17D yellow fever vaccine. The sequenced sample was CD4+ T cells sorted from PBMCs, obtained about 49 days after the first yellow fever vaccination. This chain uses TRBV20-1 with TRBJ2-7; D gene uncertain. CDR3 loop: CSAKERVLPNYEQYF. The CDR3 nucleotides are TGCAGTGCAAAAGAACGGGTATTACCTAACTACGAGCAGTACTTC.